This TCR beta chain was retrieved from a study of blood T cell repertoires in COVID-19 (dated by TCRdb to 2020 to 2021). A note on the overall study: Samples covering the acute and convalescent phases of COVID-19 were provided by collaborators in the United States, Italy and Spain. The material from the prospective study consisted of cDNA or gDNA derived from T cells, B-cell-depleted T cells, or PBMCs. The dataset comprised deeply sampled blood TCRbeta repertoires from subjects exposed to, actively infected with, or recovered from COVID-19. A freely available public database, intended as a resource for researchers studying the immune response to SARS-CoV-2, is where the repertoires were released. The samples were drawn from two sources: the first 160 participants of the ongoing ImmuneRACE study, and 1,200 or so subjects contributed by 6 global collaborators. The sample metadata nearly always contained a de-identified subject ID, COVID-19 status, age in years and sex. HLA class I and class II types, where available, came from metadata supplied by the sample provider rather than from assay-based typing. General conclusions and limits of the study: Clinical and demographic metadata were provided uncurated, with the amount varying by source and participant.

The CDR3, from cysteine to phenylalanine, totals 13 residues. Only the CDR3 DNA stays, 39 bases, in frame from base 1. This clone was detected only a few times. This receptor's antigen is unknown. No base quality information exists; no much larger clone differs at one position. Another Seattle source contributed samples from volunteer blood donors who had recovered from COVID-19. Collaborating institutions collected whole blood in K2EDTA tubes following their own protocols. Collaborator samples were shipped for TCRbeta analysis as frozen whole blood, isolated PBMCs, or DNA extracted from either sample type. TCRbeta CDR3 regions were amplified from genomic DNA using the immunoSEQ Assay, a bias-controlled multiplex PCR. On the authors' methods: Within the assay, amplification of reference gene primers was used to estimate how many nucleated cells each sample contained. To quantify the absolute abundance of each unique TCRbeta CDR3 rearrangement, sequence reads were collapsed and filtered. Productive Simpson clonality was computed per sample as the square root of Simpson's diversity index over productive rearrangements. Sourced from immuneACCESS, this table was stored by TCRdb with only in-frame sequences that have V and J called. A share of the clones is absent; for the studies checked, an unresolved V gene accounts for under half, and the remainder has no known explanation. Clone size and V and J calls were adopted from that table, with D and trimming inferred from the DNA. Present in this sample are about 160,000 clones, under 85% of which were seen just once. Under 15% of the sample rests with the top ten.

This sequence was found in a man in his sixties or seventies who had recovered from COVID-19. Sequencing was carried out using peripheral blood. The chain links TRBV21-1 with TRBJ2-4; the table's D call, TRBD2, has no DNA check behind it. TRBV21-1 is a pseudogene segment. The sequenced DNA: TGTGCCAGCAACGAGTTAGCCAAAAACATTCAGTACTTC. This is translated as CASNELAKNIQYF.